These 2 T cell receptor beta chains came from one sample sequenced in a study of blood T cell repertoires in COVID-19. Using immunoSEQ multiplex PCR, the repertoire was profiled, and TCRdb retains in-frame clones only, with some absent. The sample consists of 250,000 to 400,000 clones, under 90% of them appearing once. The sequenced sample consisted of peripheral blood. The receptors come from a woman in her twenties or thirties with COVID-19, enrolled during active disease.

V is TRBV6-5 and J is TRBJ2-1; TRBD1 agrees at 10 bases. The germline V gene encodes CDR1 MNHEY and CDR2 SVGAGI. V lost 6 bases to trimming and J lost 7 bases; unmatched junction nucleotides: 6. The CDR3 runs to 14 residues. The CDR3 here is CASSPGQGVNEQFF. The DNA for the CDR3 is TGTGCCAGCAGCCCCGGACAGGGGGTAAATGAGCAGTTCTTC.

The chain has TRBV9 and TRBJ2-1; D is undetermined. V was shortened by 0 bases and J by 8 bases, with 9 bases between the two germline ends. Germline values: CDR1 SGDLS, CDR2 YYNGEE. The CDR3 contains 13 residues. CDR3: CASSVAFRDEQFF. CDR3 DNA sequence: TGTGCCAGCAGCGTAGCCTTTCGGGATGAGCAGTTCTTC.